Listed below are T cell receptor beta chains from one sample, sequenced in a study of identical twins. TCRdb processed the 5' RACE reads anew with MiXCR; each CDR3 protein has one entry. The table includes around 690,000 distinct CDR3 sequences, less than 25% detected once. These records were also assigned to another study, of T cells expressing NK-cell markers.

The sequenced sample was PBMCs. The receptors were gathered from a woman in her late teens or twenties in good health. CDR3s include the opening cysteine and the closing phenylalanine or tryptophan. The D gene is left open where the match is weak. Clone size, where shown, is once, few, many, or a class for clones that have expanded.

d_gene	abundance	v_gene	j_gene	CDR3nt	CDR3aa
TRBD2	-	TRBV25-1	TRBJ2-2	TGTGCCAGCAGTTTGGGACTAGATCCCGGGGAGCTGTTTTTT	CASSLGLDPGELFF
TRBD1	few	TRBV5-1	TRBJ1-1	TGCGCCAGCAGCAGGACAGGGCAATTTGGGACTGAAGCTTTCTTT	CASSRTGQFGTEAFF
-	-	TRBV5-1	TRBJ2-7	TGCGCCAGCAGCTTGGGGGCTGATGGCTACGAGCAGTACTTC	CASSLGADGYEQYF
-	-	TRBV7-2	TRBJ1-1	TGTGCCAGCGCCTCCCAGGAGAACACTGAAGCTTTCTTT	CASASQENTEAFF
TRBD2	few	TRBV12-3/TRBV12-4	TRBJ2-3	TGTGCCAGCAGTAGGGGAGTTCGAGCGGGAGGTTTCACAGATACGCAGTATTTT	CASSRGVRAGGFTDTQYF
-	-	TRBV4-1	TRBJ2-1	TGCGCCAGCAGCCAAGAAGCCCACGGATACTCCTACAATGAGCAGTTCTTC	CASSQEAHGYSYNEQFF
-	many	TRBV9	TRBJ1-2	TGTGCCAGCAGCGAACTTCCAGGGTTCGTCGGCGGCTACACCTTC	CASSELPGFVGGYTF
-	many	TRBV20-1	TRBJ1-6	TGCAGTGCTAGGGGGTCGGGTAATAATTCACCCCTCCACTTT	CSARGSGNNSPLHF
-	few	TRBV6-1	TRBJ2-3	TGTGCCACCATCGGGGGCGGGGGCCGGAGCACAGATACGCAGTATTTT	CATIGGGGRSTDTQYF
TRBD2	few	TRBV20-1	TRBJ2-1	TGCAGTGCTAGAGATCGACTAGCGGGGAGGGAGCAGTTCTTC	CSARDRLAGREQFF
TRBD1	-	TRBV7-9	TRBJ2-7	TGTGCCAGCAGCTTGCAGGGACAGAGCTCCTACGAGCAGTACTTC	CASSLQGQSSYEQYF
-	-	TRBV20-1	TRBJ2-7	TGCAGTGCTTGGGGGTGGCGCTCGGCTGACTACGAGCAGTACTTC	CSAWGWRSADYEQYF
-	-	TRBV10-2	TRBJ1-2	TGCGCCAGCAGTGAGTCCAGGGACTCTGGCTACACCTTC	CASSESRDSGYTF
-	few	TRBV12-3/TRBV12-4	TRBJ2-1	TGTGCCAGCAGTTCACGGACACATGAGCAGTTCTTC	CASSSRTHEQFF
-	few	TRBV20-1	TRBJ1-6	TGCAGTGCTAGGGGGGACGGTGGCTGGGGCTCACCCCTCCACTTT	CSARGDGGWGSPLHF
-	-	TRBV20-1	TRBJ2-2	TGCAGTGCTAGTTCCAGGGGTTGGTTGGGGGAGCTGTTTTTT	CSASSRGWLGELFF
-	many	TRBV12-3/TRBV12-4	TRBJ2-1	TGTGCCAGCAGTTCTGGAAAACCCTACAATGAGCAGTTCTTC	CASSSGKPYNEQFF
TRBD1	few	TRBV20-1	TRBJ1-2	TGCAGTGCCCCAACGACAGGGGTGAATGGCTACACCTTC	CSAPTTGVNGYTF
-	-	TRBV12-3/TRBV12-4	TRBJ2-1	TGTGCCAGCAGTTTCTCGGGCAACTACAATGAGCAGTTCTTC	CASSFSGNYNEQFF
-	few	TRBV20-1	TRBJ2-1	TGCAGTGCTCTCCGGGGCGGGATAATGCATATAAACAATGAGCAGTTCTTC	CSALRGGIMHINNEQFF
TRBD1	-	TRBV12-3/TRBV12-4	TRBJ2-2	TGTGCCAGCAGGGGGGACAGGGAGGGAACCGGGGAGCTGTTTTTT	CASRGDREGTGELFF
-	-	TRBV20-1	TRBJ2-2	TGCAGTGCTAGAAGGACACCCACCGGGGAGCTGTTTTTT	CSARRTPTGELFF
TRBD2	few	TRBV20-1	TRBJ2-7	TGCAGTGCTAGTCCCATAACTAGCGGGAGGGCCTACGAGCAGTACTTC	CSASPITSGRAYEQYF
TRBD1	few	TRBV29-1	TRBJ1-2	TGCAGCGTTGCCGACAGGGGTCGAGGCTACACCTTC	CSVADRGRGYTF
-	-	TRBV9	TRBJ2-5	TGTGCCAGCAGCGTAGGCCCCGGAAACGGAGAGACCCAGTACTTC	CASSVGPGNGETQYF
TRBD1	-	TRBV7-3	TRBJ2-6	TGTGCCAGCAGCTTAACCCCGGGACAGGGTAGGCCCGGGGCCAACGTCCTGACTTTC	CASSLTPGQGRPGANVLTF
-	-	TRBV27	TRBJ2-5	TGTGCCAGCAGTATCCTTCCCAGGGCTTCAGAGACCCAGTACTTC	CASSILPRASETQYF
-	-	TRBV10-3	TRBJ1-1	TGTGCCATCAGTGAGTCCGCAGGGCTCACTGAAGCTTTCTTT	CAISESAGLTEAFF
-	-	TRBV24-1	TRBJ2-1	TGTGCCACCAGTGATTTAGGGCAGAGCTCCTACAATGAGCAGTTCTTC	CATSDLGQSSYNEQFF
-	-	TRBV7-9	TRBJ1-2	TGTGCCAGCAGCTCGACTTCACCGGGCTACACCTTC	CASSSTSPGYTF
-	-	TRBV12-3/TRBV12-4	TRBJ2-7	TGTGCCAGCAGTTTACGGCGGAACTACGAGCAGTACTTC	CASSLRRNYEQYF
TRBD2	-	TRBV29-1	TRBJ2-7	TGCAGCGTTATTAGCGGGCCTTCCTACGAGCAGTACTTC	CSVISGPSYEQYF
-	few	TRBV12-3/TRBV12-4	TRBJ1-2	TGTGCCAGCACCCCCGGGGGGCAACATGGCTACACCTTC	CASTPGGQHGYTF
-	-	TRBV21-1	TRBJ1-6	TGTGCCAGCAGCAATAGCCTTTGCTCACCCCTCCACTTT	CASSNSLCSPLHF